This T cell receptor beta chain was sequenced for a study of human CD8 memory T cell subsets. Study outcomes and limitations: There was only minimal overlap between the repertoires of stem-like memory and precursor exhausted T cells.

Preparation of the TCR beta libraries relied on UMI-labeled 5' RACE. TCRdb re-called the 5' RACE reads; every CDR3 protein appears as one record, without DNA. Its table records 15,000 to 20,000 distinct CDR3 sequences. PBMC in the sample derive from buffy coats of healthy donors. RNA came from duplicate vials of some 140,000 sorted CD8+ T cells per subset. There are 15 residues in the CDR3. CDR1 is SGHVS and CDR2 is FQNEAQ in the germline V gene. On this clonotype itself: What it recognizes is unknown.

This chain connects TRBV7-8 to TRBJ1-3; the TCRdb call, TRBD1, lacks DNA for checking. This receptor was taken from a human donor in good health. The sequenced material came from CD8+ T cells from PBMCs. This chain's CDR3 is CASRGGTGSGNTIYF.